The entry that follows covers one T cell receptor (beta chain) sequence. This record comes from a study of control samples from healthy donors and cancer patients. Germline values: CDR1 MDHEN, CDR2 SYDVKM. CDR3 length equals 16 residues. V lost 2 bases and J 6 bases, leaving 14 bases between the germline ends. The protocol was immunoSEQ multiplex PCR, while the TCRdb copy is restricted to in-frame clones and leaves out a portion. The table records some 130,000 clones, approximately 90% of them present only once. The chain couples TRBV28 to TRBJ1-6; D is possibly TRBD1 (5 bases). Sequences were obtained from blood. The receptor comes from a man aged 18 to 29 in good health. CDR3 DNA: TGTGCCAGCAGTTTAGGGGGAGCAGGGCGTAATTCACCCCTCCACTTT. This codes for CASSLGGAGRNSPLHF.